This TCR beta chain was sequenced in a study of T-cell memory formation after mild COVID-19 listed by TCRdb under 2021. Regarding the study in general: TCR sequence clusters from the two donors were found to be largely donor specific. The cohort was made up of two young adult volunteers, one female and one male, who were previously healthy. T-cell clones expanding and contracting after mild COVID-19 in a couple of donors were tracked by longitudinal TCRalpha and TCRbeta repertoire sequencing. What the work shows at the level of the full study, not this receptor alone: Contracting CD4+ clones appeared mostly in the CM and EM memory subsets, whereas CD8+ clones were enriched in EMRA. Some responding clones were found in pre-infection memory, which suggests that pre-existing cross-reactive memory T cells took part in the SARS-CoV-2 response. Clones contracting from day 15 to 85 had balanced CD4/CD8 phenotypes, while a second wave expanding from day 15 to 37 was biased towards CD4+. Only a couple of mild cases were covered in the study, and larger cohorts including severe cases with pre-infection samples were considered necessary. SARS-CoV-2 specificity was not confirmed for the second-wave clones peaking on day 37.

Instrument on record: Illumina NovaSeq 6000. TCRalpha and TCRbeta cDNA libraries were built by 5'RACE with constant-segment primers, adding sample barcodes and unique molecular identifiers. Trizol reagent was used to extract RNA from every sample. The libraries were amplified in two PCR steps, and the second step added a second sample barcode and Illumina TruSeq adapters. Sequencing of libraries was performed on an Illumina NovaSeq with 2 x 150 bp paired-end reads. In the paper's pipeline: Reads were demultiplexed and collapsed into UMI-guided consensus sequences with migec v1.2.7. Using mixcr v2.1.11, UMI consensuses were aligned to TRA and TRB V and J templates and then assembled into clonotypes. A clonotype was counted as expanded or contracted only if both edgeR and NoisET called the change significant, with noise models trained on biological replicates. edgeR calls used a false discovery rate-adjusted p below 0.01 and a log2 fold-change threshold of 1. PCA with hierarchical clustering of max-normalized trajectories of the 1000 most abundant clonotypes was used as exploratory dynamics analysis. Separately sequenced CD4+ and CD8+ repertoires were used to assign a CD4 or CD8 phenotype to each responding clone. TCRdb trimmed the raw reads at Q25, called clones with MiXCR and kept productive beta chains. Each record represents a unique CDR3 protein, reported with the most common genes and DNA among its rows. Clone size and V and J calls follow TCRdb, not the original study. Present in this sample are 150,000 to 200,000 distinct CDR3 sequences, 11% of which were seen just once. 3.5% to 4.5% of the sample comes from the top ten.

In the case of this clonotype: Its antigen is unknown. No per-base quality is available; no much larger clone lies one base away.

The CDR3, cysteine through phenylalanine, is 14 amino acids long. CDR3 DNA is the only sequence kept; it has 42 bases, read in frame from the first base. PBMCs were isolated by Ficoll-Paque density gradient centrifugation. This sequence originates from a man in his late teens or twenties who had mild COVID-19 (a few samples of this study predate the infection). The sample titles of this study are shuffled in the database, so cell type and time point are left out; the donor was told from shared clones. The sequence joins TRBV21-1 to TRBJ2-5; the table's D call TRBD1 went unverified against the DNA. TRBV21-1 represents a pseudogene. The sequencing input was PBMCs or a T cell subset sorted from them (not recorded which). In nucleotides, the sequence is TGTGCCAGGGAGGTGTGGAGGACAACAGAGACCCAGTACTTC. This encodes CAREVWRTTETQYF.